This entry features one T cell receptor beta chain sequence. Which antigen it targets is not known. The input lacks base qualities; no much larger clone sits a single base away. The CDR3 has 13 amino acids, counting the end cysteine and phenylalanine. Only CDR3 DNA is held: 39 bases, read in frame from base 1. As encoded in the germline V gene (reference sequence), CDR1 is MNHNY while CDR2 is SVGAGI. V is cut back by 6 bases and J by 8 bases, with 8 bases in the junction unmatched. A single peripheral blood draw of about 120 mL on average was collected from each donor into heparinised tubes. Naive, central memory, regulatory and stem cell-like memory CD4+ T cells were sorted on a BD FACSAria II using a panel including CD45RO, CCR7, CD25, CD127, CD95 and CD27. Purity was above 98% for every sorted population. PBMCs were isolated right away by Lymphoprep density gradient centrifugation and were stained directly, without culture. So that batch effects would be minimized, each experiment stained and sorted samples in pairs, pairing one healthy donor with one patient.

The High Capacity cDNA Reverse Transcription Kit was used to reverse transcribe all of the isolated RNA, meaning that expressed TCRB transcripts were what got sequenced. Deep immunoSEQ sequencing was applied to naive, central memory and regulatory T cell samples, giving an average of roughly 3.5 million total reads per sample. Sorted cells were lysed in RLT buffer and RNA was extracted with DNase-treated RNeasy Micro or Mini kits, depending on cell number. Each cell subset was processed separately to prevent cross-contamination, with patient and healthy donor samples processed together. Using the immunoSEQ multiplex PCR, TCRB sequences were amplified from cDNA into 87-bp fragments spanning the CDR3 region. The amplicons were sequenced using the Illumina HiSeq platform. In the paper's pipeline: PCR bias was corrected computationally using synthetic template baselines, and reads within Hamming distance 2 were collapsed, with unmergeable singletons discarded. Reads were aligned to IMGT to assign V, D and J genes, CDR3 length, and insertions or deletions at six rearrangement sites. Within each subset, clonotype counts were normalized to sorted cell number, and only after that were true diversity and Gini coefficients computed with the tcR R package. The overlap coefficient, calculated on TCRB nucleotide sequences, was used to measure repertoire sharing. Out-of-frame TCRB sequences from naive cells were analyzed to stand in for the pre-selection repertoire. TCRdb took over this immuneACCESS table, retaining in-frame rearrangements with V and J assigned. Such tables are incomplete; in checked studies, under half of the missing clones stem from an unresolved V gene, and the remainder is unexplained. The V and J calls and clone size were taken over from that table, and D and trimming were inferred from the DNA. Across this sample there are roughly 400,000 clones, with approximately 16% seen only once. Jointly, the top ten make up about 0.02% of the sample.

The data are from a study of beta chain features in type 1 diabetes (dated by TCRdb to the late 2010s). Some background on the complete study: No differences in mean age, gender distribution, total cell number or subset yield were found between patients and healthy donors. Naive and central memory subsets were obtained from all 28 donors, but regulatory and stem cell-like memory subsets were isolated from only 8 patients and 8 healthy donors. A total of around 100 million sorted cells were examined across all samples, and RNA yield correlated strongly with the number of cells per subset. In the study, TCRB repertoires of sorted circulating CD4+ T cell subsets from recently diagnosed type 1 diabetes patients were compared with those of matched healthy donors.

Results and caveats for the whole study, not just this receptor: Because cDNA was sequenced instead of genomic DNA, activated cells with high expression could be over-represented, although the groups did not differ in activation or CD3 levels. The naive, central memory and regulatory TCRB repertoires appeared to resemble one another more closely among patients than among healthy donors. PCR may preferentially amplify shorter templates, but because patient and control samples were amplified and corrected together, any resulting skew would affect both groups equally. Because the HLA sub-analyses included only small numbers of individuals, any influence of HLA type on TCRB rearrangement was left unresolved. At VDJ recombination sites, patients with type 1 diabetes made fewer insertions and deleted more nucleotides, a pattern implying thymic rearrangement abnormalities. Type 1 diabetes patients showed a moderate but significant shortening of TCRB CDR3 length in all four CD4+ subsets.

The V and J genes are TRBV6-6 and TRBJ1-2; TRBD1 lines up with 8 middle nucleotides. The clonotype originates from a woman under 30 in good health. The sample comprised naive CD4+ T cells from blood. The cell subset or site label, read with the paper, signifies: true naive CD4+ T cells. In nucleotide form, the sequence is TGTGCCAGCAGCCCGACAGGGGTAGAGGGCTACACCTTC. Its product reads: CASSPTGVEGYTF.